Following are 16 T cell receptor beta chains from one sample sequenced in a study of a mutant IDH1 vaccine in newly diagnosed glioma. No antigen has been assigned to these receptors. Regarding time point: week 35, safety follow-up. Vaccination comprised doses that each held 300 ug of mutant IDH1 20-mer peptide, plus topical imiquimod. The repertoire was sequenced with immunoSEQ multiplex PCR; TCRdb's copy has only in-frame clones and lacks some. This table has tens of thousands of clones, roughly 81% appearing once. Sequencing was performed on PBMCs, taken from a glioma patient whose treatment included an IDH1 peptide vaccine. These TCRs come from a middle-aged man with glioma.

The chain combines TRBV10-1 with TRBJ1-2, with TRBD1 matching over 9 bases. The CDR3 contains 16 residues. Trimming took 7 bases from V and 0 from J; bases not matched to a gene: 9. Germline V gene sequence: CDR1 WNHNN, CDR2 SYGVQD (reference sequence). In nucleotides, the CDR3 is TGCGCCAGCACCAGGGACAGGGTCGGGACTAACTATGGCTACACCTTC. Its protein is CASTRDRVGTNYGYTF.

The chain carries TRBV19 and TRBJ1-3, with no clear D. Germline CDR1 reads LNHDA; CDR2 reads SQIVND (reference sequence). This CDR3 is 14 amino acids long. Trimming stripped 9 bases from V and 0 bases from J, with 12 bases between. The CDR3 nucleotides read TGTGCCAGCCTTGGAACCGACTCTGGAAACACCATATATTTT. Protein sequence: CASLGTDSGNTIYF.

V and J are TRBV11-2 and TRBJ2-1; 7 bases are a match to TRBD1. V shed 5 bases, J shed 9 bases, and the junction held 7 bases outside the gene matches. CDR3 length equals 13 residues. CDR1 SGHAT and CDR2 FQNNGV come from the germline V gene. The DNA of the CDR3 is TGTGCCAGCAGCCCCCCAGGGGGAACTGAGCAGTTCTTC. Translating gives CASSPPGGTEQFF.

The genes are TRBV6-1 and TRBJ2-7; 10 bases map to TRBD1. V shed 5 bases and J 6 bases; nucleotides not matched to a gene: 4. CDR1 MNHNS and CDR2 SASEGT come from the germline V gene. The CDR3 spans 13 residues. The CDR3: CASSLTGGGEQYF. DNA for the CDR3: TGTGCCAGCAGTTTGACAGGGGGCGGCGAGCAGTACTTC.

This chain uses TRBV18 with TRBJ2-7; D is uncertain. Germline lookup yields CDR1 KGHSH and CDR2 LQKENI. The V end lost 3 bases, the J end lost 7 bases, and 10 bases lay between the germline ends. The CDR3 covers 12 residues. CDR3 loop: CASSPRTEEQYF. Here the CDR3 DNA reads TGTGCCAGCTCACCCCGGACGGAGGAGCAGTACTTC.

This sequence joins TRBV10-3 and TRBJ1-4; D gene ambiguous. V was cut by 0 bases and J by 7 bases, with 12 bases left in between. Per the germline V gene, CDR1 is ENHRY and CDR2 is SYGVKD. The CDR3 contains 15 residues. The CDR3 reads CAISESDGVGEKLFF. CDR3 DNA: TGTGCCATCAGTGAGTCTGATGGAGTGGGTGAAAAACTGTTTTTT.

The chain has TRBV6-6 and TRBJ2-7; TRBD1 or TRBD2 may be the D gene (5 bases each). The germline V and J ends were trimmed by 1 base and 5 bases, with 18 bases remaining between them. CDR1 is MNHNY and CDR2 is SVGAGI in the germline V gene (reference sequence). The CDR3 sequence is 16 residues long. The CDR3 DNA reads TGTGCCAGCAGTTACTACCGTGGCAGGGACGGTAACGAGCAGTACTTC. This gives the protein CASSYYRGRDGNEQYF.

The chain recombines TRBV5-4 with TRBJ2-5; D is perhaps TRBD1 (6 bases). The DNA end is more similar to TRBJ2-7, so the J call may be wrong. Germline V CDR1 and CDR2: SGHNT, YYREEE (reference sequence). The CDR3 sequence is 13 residues long. Here the CDR3 DNA reads TGTGCCAGCAGCTACGGGACACCCTACGAGCAGTACTTC. Amino acid sequence: CASSYGTPYEQYF.

The V and J genes are TRBV28 and TRBJ1-1; D may be TRBD1 (6 bases). Germline V gene data show CDR1 as MDHEN and CDR2 as SYDVKM. This CDR3 has 14 residues. The V and J ends lost 6 bases and 0 bases respectively, with 11 bases between them. The CDR3 bases are TGTGCCAGCAGGGGGGCAGGCGTGAACACTGAAGCTTTCTTT. This translates into CASRGAGVNTEAFF.

This chain links TRBV30 with TRBJ2-7; the D gene is possibly TRBD1 (6 bases). The length of the CDR3 is 14 residues. The V end lost 4 bases, the J end lost 1 base, and 14 bases lay between the germline ends. Germline-derived CDR1 and CDR2 are GTSNPN and SVGIG (reference sequence). The CDR3 DNA sequence: TGTGCCTGGACGCAGGGGTATGGGTCCTACGAGCAGTACTTC. Its translation is CAWTQGYGSYEQYF.

The chain joins TRBV4-3 to TRBJ1-4; D is ambiguous. V shed 4 bases and J shed 7 bases, with 16 bases lying between them. Germline V CDR1 and CDR2: LGHNA, YSLEER. CDR3 size: 15 residues. The CDR3 DNA reads TGCGCCAGCAGCCCATACAACCTCGGCGGTGAAAAACTGTTTTTT. Translation: CASSPYNLGGEKLFF.

The chain carries TRBV5-5 and TRBJ2-6; 10 nucleotides match TRBD1. This CDR3 region has 16 residues. V dropped 2 bases and J dropped 2; count of bases not matched to a gene: 1. The germline gives CDR1 SGHKS, CDR2 YYEKEE (reference sequence). The CDR3 DNA reads as TGTGCCAGCAGCTTTGGACAGGGGGCTGGGGCCAACGTCCTGACTTTC. Translating it yields CASSFGQGAGANVLTF.

The chain couples TRBV30 to TRBJ2-5; TRBD2 agrees at 16 bases. Germline V gene lookup returns CDR1 GTSNPN and CDR2 SVGIG (reference sequence). This CDR3 contains 17 residues. The V and J ends lost 2 bases and 4 bases, in that order; junction bases with no gene match: 7. CDR3 in DNA: TGTGCCTGGAGTCCCCCGGGACTAGCGGGAGGGGGAGAGACCCAGTACTTC. This translates into CAWSPPGLAGGGETQYF.

The J gene is TRBJ2-5, the V gene TRBV27; maybe TRBD1 (6 bases). The J call is doubtful: the DNA matches TRBJ2-7 better. The length of the CDR3 is 15 residues. Germline V gene data show CDR1 as MNHEY and CDR2 as SMNVEV (reference sequence). CDR3 sequence (DNA): TGTGCCAGCAGTTTATACAGGGCGTGGGGCTACGAGCAGTACTTC. Encoded protein: CASSLYRAWGYEQYF.

The rearrangement links TRBV18 to TRBJ2-1; 9 bases agree with TRBD2. The J segment lost 8 bases and the V segment lost 4 bases, leaving 6 bases of the junction unmatched. The CDR3 sequence is 14 residues long. Per germline, CDR1 KGHSH and CDR2 LQKENI. In DNA, the CDR3 is TGTGCCAGCTCACGACTAGCGGATCGGTATGAGCAGTTCTTC. This sequence encodes CASSRLADRYEQFF.

This sequence joins TRBV12-5 and TRBJ1-1, with D hard to call. V was pared by 6 bases and J by 6 bases, with 8 bases between. The CDR3 has 11 amino acids. Germline assignment: CDR1 LGHNT and CDR2 FRNRAP. The CDR3 spells CASGLGAEAFF. CDR3 sequence (DNA): TGTGCTAGTGGCTTAGGCGCTGAAGCTTTCTTT.